The 15 T cell receptor beta chains given below trace back to one sample, sequenced in a study of human T cells and chemical hapten exposure. Time point here: healthy volunteer bleed at 2 weeks. Whole blood that had not been fractionated was the source of extracted total RNA. Using its own MiXCR run on the RACE reads, TCRdb lists one record per CDR3 protein. The sample has roughly 49,000 distinct CDR3 sequences, 3.5% to 4.5% seen once. Source material: whole blood. The receptors derive from a female donor in good health. Some clones in this sample may be carry-over from other donors' samples.

The chain is built from TRBV12-3 or TRBV12-4 and TRBJ2-5, with D perhaps TRBD2 (6 bases). Trimming took 0 bases from V and 4 from J, leaving 12 bases between them. The CDR3 contains 15 residues. Here the CDR3 DNA reads TGTGCCAGCAGTTTAGCACGGGGAGGAGGAGAGACCCAGTACTTC. It encodes CASSLARGGGETQYF.

By its share, this clonotype is medium-sized. This rearrangement joins TRBV20-1 to TRBJ1-1; the D gene is possibly TRBD1 (5 bases). Trimming left V 0 bases short and J 3 bases short, with 11 bases between. The CDR3 is 14 amino acids. Germline CDR1 reads DFQATT; CDR2 reads SNEGSKA (reference sequence). CDR3 region: CSARDTSRDTEAFF. CDR3 coding DNA: TGCAGTGCTAGAGATACTTCCAGGGACACTGAAGCTTTCTTT.

The chain carries TRBV3-1 and TRBJ2-3; no clear D. From germline, CDR1 is LGHDT and CDR2 YNNKEL (reference sequence). Deletions cut 0 bases from V and 2 bases from J, with 6 bases between. This CDR3 has 14 amino acids. In DNA, the CDR3 is TGTGCCAGCAGCCAAGATCGGTCCACAGATACGCAGTATTTT. Encoded protein: CASSQDRSTDTQYF.

This clonotype was seen ten or more times. J is TRBJ2-2 and V is TRBV12-3 or TRBV12-4; D not certain. Trimming left V 7 bases short and J 0 bases short, with 6 bases between. The CDR3 totals 13 residues. The chain's CDR3 is CASNTANTGELFF. The CDR3, as DNA: TGTGCCAGCAACACAGCGAACACCGGGGAGCTGTTTTTT.

The V call is TRBV20-1, the J call TRBJ2-3; D uncertain. Germline V lookup: CDR1 DFQATT, CDR2 SNEGSKA (reference sequence). The CDR3 totals 14 residues. The ends were cut back, 2 bases at V and 0 bases at J, with 9 bases in the middle. The CDR3 sequence: CSARRITSTDTQYF. Written as DNA, the CDR3 is TGCAGTGCTAGACGGATTACTAGCACAGATACGCAGTATTTT.

This clonotype has at least ten counts. This chain joins TRBV7-3 and TRBJ1-1, with 10 bases that match TRBD1. CDR1 is SGHTA and CDR2 is FQGTGA in the germline V gene. The CDR3 totals 16 residues. After removal of 5 bases from V and 0 bases from J, the junction contained 6 bases not matched to a gene. CDR3 residues: CASSPGQGVMNTEAFF. The CDR3 DNA sequence: TGTGCCAGCAGCCCTGGACAGGGGGTCATGAACACTGAAGCTTTCTTT.

In its sample, this clonotype was seen many times. The chain is built from TRBV7-2 and TRBJ2-5; possible D gene TRBD1, 8 bases. The CDR3 consists of 19 residues. CDR1 and CDR2 from the germline V gene are SGHTA and FQGNSA. Between the trimmed V and J ends, which lost 5 bases and 1 base, there was a span of 26 bases. CDR3 coding DNA: TGTGCCAGCAGCCTGACCCCGACAGGGGAGGGGACCCTCCAAGAGACCCAGTACTTC. Translating it yields CASSLTPTGEGTLQETQYF. Together with reference TRBV7-2 and TRBJ2-5, the CDR3 gives the full variable domain: GAGVSQSPSNKVTEKGKDVELRCDPISGHTALYWYRQSLGQGLEFLIYFQGNSAPDKSGLPSDRFSAERTGGSVSTLTIQRTQQEDSAVYLCASSLTPTGEGTLQETQYFGPGTRLLVL.

With respect to this clonotype: This may be a read error: a much more frequent sequence differs by one nucleotide. V is TRBV5-1 and J is TRBJ1-1; 7 positions match TRBD1. V shed 4 bases and J 7 bases; nucleotides not matched to a gene: 16. CDR1 is SGHRS, CDR2 YFSETQ, per germline. There are 16 residues in the CDR3. The CDR3 bases are TGCGCCAGCAGCCAGGCGGTCGGGACAGTGGGTGTTGAAGCTTTCTTT. This translates into CASSQAVGTVGVEAFF.

This clonotype has a count of ten or more. This rearrangement joins TRBV3-1 to TRBJ1-2, with 9 bases fitting TRBD1. Germline values: CDR1 LGHDT, CDR2 YNNKEL (reference sequence). The CDR3 sequence is 15 residues long. Losses at the gene ends were 0 bases for V and 4 bases for J; bases not matched to a gene: 3. The CDR3 spells CASSQEGTGFYGYTF. The CDR3 nucleotides are TGTGCCAGCAGCCAAGAAGGGACAGGGTTCTATGGCTACACCTTC. Complete variable domain (other parts from reference TRBV3-1 and TRBJ1-2): DTAVSQTPKYLVTQMGNDKSIKCEQNLGHDTMYWYKQDSKKFLKIMFSYNNKELIINETVPNRFSPKSPDKAHLNLHINSLELGDSAVYFCASSQEGTGFYGYTFGSGTRLTVV.

This clonotype was detected many times. The genes are TRBV20-1 and TRBJ1-1; TRBD1 is a possible D gene (6 bases). CDR1 is DFQATT and CDR2 is SNEGSKA in the germline V gene (reference sequence). Between the trimmed V and J ends, which lost 5 bases and 7 bases, there was a span of 20 bases. The CDR3 is made up of 14 amino acids. CDR3: CSAVRDKVGGEAFF. The CDR3 region has the DNA TGCAGTGCTGTGCGGGACAAGGTTGGGGGTGAAGCTTTCTTT.

This clonotype was found a few times. The genes are TRBV9 and TRBJ1-1; possibly TRBD1 for D (5 bases). Per the germline V gene, CDR1 is SGDLS and CDR2 is YYNGEE. The CDR3 length is 15 residues. Deletions cut 4 bases from V and 3 bases from J, with 16 bases between. The CDR3 DNA reads TGTGCCAGCAGCCGTAGTGGGGGTCCGGACACTGAAGCTTTCTTT. Encoded protein: CASSRSGGPDTEAFF.

This clonotype was detected many times. The J gene is TRBJ2-1, the V gene TRBV12-3 or TRBV12-4; 10 bases map to TRBD2. J lost 10 bases, V lost 1 base, and 1 base had no gene match. The CDR3 extends over 13 amino acids. CDR3 coding DNA: TGTGCCAGCAGTTTAGAACTAGCGGGAGAGCAGTTCTTC. It codes for CASSLELAGEQFF.

The chain is built from TRBV6-1 and TRBJ2-1, with 10 nucleotides matching TRBD1. Germline V gives CDR1 MNHNS, CDR2 SASEGT. The J segment lost 2 bases and the V segment lost 5 bases, leaving 3 bases of the junction unmatched. The CDR3 spans 15 residues. CDR3 sequence: CASSLTGGPYNEQFF. CDR3 nucleotides: TGTGCCAGCAGTTTGACAGGGGGCCCCTACAATGAGCAGTTCTTC.

This clonotype was observed many times. The rearrangement links TRBV3-1 to TRBJ2-1; 12 nucleotides match TRBD2. The trim removed 4 bases at V and 7 bases at J, leaving 5 bases unmatched. Germline V lookup: CDR1 LGHDT, CDR2 YNNKEL (reference sequence). The CDR3 is made up of 15 amino acids. CDR3 region: CASSPSGGAENEQFF. The CDR3 DNA follows: TGTGCCAGCAGCCCTAGCGGGGGGGCGGAGAATGAGCAGTTCTTC.

This clonotype was seen ten or more times. This chain joins TRBV20-1 and TRBJ2-3; D gene ambiguous. With 4 bases removed from V and 6 bases from J, the gap between germline ends came to 5 bases. Germline CDR1 and CDR2: DFQATT and SNEGSKA (reference sequence). The CDR3 covers 10 residues. The chain's CDR3 is CSATSDTQYF. For the CDR3, the DNA is TGCAGTGCTACGTCGGATACGCAGTATTTT.